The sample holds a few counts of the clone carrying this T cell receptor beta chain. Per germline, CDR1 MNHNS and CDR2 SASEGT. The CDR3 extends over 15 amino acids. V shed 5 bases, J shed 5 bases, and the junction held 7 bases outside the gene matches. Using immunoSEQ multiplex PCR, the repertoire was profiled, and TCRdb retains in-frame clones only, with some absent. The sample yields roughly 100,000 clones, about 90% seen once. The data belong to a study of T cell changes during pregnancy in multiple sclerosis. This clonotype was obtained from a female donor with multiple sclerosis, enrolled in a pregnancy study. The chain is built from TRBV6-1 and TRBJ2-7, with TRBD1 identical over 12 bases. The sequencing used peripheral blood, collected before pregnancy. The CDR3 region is CASSLSGTGGDEQYF. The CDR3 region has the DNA TGTGCCAGCAGTCTATCCGGGACAGGGGGCGACGAGCAGTACTTC.